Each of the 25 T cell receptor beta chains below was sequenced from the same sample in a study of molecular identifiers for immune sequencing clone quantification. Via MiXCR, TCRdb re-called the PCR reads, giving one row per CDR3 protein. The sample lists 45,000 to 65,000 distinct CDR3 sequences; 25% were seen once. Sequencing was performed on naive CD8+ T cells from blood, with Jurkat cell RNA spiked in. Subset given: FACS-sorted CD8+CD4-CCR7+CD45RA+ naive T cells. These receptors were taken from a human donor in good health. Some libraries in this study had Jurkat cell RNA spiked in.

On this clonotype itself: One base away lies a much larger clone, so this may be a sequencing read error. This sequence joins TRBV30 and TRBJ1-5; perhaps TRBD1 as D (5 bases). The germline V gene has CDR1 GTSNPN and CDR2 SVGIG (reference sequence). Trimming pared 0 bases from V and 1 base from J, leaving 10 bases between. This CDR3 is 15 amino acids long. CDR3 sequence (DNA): TGTGCCTGGAGTGTGATTAGGGGAAGCAATCAGCCCCAGCATTTT. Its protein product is CAWSVIRGSNQPQHF.

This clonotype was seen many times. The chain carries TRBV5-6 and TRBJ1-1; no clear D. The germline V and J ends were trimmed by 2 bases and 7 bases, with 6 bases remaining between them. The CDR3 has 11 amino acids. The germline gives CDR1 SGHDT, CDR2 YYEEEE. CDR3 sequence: CASSFRVEAFF. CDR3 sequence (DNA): TGTGCCAGCAGCTTTAGGGTTGAAGCTTTCTTT.

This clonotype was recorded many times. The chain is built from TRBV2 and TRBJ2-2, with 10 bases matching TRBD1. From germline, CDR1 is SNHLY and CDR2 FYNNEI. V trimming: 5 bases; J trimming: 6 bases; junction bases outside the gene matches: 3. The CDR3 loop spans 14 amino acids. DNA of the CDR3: TGTGCCAGCAGTCCGGGACAGGGGTCCGGGGAGCTGTTTTTT. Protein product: CASSPGQGSGELFF. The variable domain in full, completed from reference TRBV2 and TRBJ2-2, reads EPEVTQTPSHQVTQMGQEVILRCVPISNHLYFYWYRQILGQKVEFLVSFYNNEISEKSEIFDDQFSVERPDGSNFTLKIRSTKLEDSAMYFCASSPGQGSGELFFGEGSRLTVL.

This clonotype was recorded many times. As DNA, the CDR3 is TGTGCCTGGGGGTCCTACAATGAGCAGTTCTTC. Protein product: CAWGSYNEQFF. The J gene is TRBJ2-1, the V gene TRBV30; D unresolved. Trimming cost V 5 bases and J 1 base, with 3 bases left between them. The CDR3 has 11 residues. Germline CDR1 GTSNPN, CDR2 SVGIG (reference sequence).

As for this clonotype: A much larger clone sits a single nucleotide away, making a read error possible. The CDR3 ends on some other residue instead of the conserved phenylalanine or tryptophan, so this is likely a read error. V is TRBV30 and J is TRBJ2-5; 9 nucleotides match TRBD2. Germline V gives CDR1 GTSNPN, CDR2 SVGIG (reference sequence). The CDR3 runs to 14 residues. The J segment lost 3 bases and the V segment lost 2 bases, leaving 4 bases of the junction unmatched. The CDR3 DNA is TGTGCCTGGAGTATCTCTAGCGGGGAAGAGACCCAGTACTCC. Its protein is CAWSISSGEETQYS.

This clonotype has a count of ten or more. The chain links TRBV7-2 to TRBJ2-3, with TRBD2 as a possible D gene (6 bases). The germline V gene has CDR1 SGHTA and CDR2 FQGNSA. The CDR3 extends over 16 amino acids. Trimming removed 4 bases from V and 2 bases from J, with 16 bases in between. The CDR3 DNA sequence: TGTGCCAGCAGCTCCTATGCGGTAGCGGTCACAGATACGCAGTATTTT. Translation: CASSSYAVAVTDTQYF.

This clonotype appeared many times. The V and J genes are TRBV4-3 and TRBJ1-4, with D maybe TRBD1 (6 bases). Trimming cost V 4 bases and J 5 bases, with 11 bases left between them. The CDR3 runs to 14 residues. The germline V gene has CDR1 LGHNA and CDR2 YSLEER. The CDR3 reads CASSRRRGNEKLFF. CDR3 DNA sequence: TGCGCCAGCAGCCGAAGGAGGGGGAATGAAAAACTGTTTTTT.

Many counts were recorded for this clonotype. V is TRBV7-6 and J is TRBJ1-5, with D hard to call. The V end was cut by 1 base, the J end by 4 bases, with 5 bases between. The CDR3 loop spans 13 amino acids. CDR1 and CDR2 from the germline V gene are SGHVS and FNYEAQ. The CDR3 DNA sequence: TGTGCCAGCAGCTTAGACTCAAATCAGCCCCAGCATTTT. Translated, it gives CASSLDSNQPQHF.

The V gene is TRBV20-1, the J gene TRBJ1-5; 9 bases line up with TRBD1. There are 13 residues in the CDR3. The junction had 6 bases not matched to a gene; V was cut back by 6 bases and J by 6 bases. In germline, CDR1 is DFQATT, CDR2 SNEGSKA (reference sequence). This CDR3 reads CSARQGDGQPQHF. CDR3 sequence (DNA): TGCAGTGCCAGACAGGGGGACGGTCAGCCCCAGCATTTT.

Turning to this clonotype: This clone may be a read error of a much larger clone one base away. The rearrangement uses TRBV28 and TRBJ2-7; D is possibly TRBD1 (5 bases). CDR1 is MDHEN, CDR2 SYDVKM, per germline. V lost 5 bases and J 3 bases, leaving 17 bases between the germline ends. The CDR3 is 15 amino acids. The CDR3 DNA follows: TGTGCCAGCAGTCTCCCGGGTCAGGGCCTCTACGAGCAGTACTTC. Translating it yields CASSLPGQGLYEQYF. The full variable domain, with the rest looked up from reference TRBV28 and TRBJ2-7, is DVKVTQSSRYLVKRTGEKVFLECVQDMDHENMFWYRQDPGLGLRLIYFSYDVKMKEKGDIPEGYSVSREKKERFSLILESASTNQTSMYLCASSLPGQGLYEQYFGPGTRLTVT.

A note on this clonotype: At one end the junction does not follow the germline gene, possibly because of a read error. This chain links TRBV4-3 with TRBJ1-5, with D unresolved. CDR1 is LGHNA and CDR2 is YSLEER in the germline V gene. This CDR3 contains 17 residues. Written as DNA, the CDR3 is TGCGCCGGCAGCCAAGATAGAAGCTTATATAGCAATCAGCCCCAGCATTTT. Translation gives CAGSQDRSLYSNQPQHF.

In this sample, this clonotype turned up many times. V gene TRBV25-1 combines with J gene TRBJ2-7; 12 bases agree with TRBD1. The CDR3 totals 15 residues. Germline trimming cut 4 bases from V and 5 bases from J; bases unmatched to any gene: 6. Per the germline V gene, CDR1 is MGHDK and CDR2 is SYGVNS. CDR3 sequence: CASSGWDRGPHEQYF. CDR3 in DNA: TGTGCCAGCAGTGGTTGGGACAGGGGGCCCCACGAGCAGTACTTC.

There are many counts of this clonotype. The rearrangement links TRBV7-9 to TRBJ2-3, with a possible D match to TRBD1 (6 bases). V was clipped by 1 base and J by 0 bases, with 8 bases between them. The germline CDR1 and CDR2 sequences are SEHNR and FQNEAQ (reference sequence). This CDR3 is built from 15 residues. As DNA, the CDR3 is TGTGCCAGCAGCTTAGTACAGGGAAGCACAGATACGCAGTATTTT. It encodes CASSLVQGSTDTQYF.

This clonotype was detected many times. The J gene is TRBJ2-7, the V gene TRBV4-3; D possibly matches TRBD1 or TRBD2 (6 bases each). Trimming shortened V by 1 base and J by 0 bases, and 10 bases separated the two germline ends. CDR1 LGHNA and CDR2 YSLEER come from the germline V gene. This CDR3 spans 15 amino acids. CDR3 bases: TGCGCCAGCAGCCAAGGTGGGGGGCCCTCCTACGAGCAGTACTTC. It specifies CASSQGGGPSYEQYF.

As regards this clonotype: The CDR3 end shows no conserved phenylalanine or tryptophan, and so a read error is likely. CDR3: CSVEGYRGTDTQYL. CDR3 sequence (DNA): TGCAGCGTTGAGGGCTACCGTGGCACAGATACGCAGTATTTG. The V call is TRBV29-1, the J call TRBJ2-3; D remains ambiguous. The CDR3 has 14 amino acids. Trimming cost V 3 bases and J 1 base, with 11 bases left between them. The germline CDR1 and CDR2 sequences are SQVTM and ANQGSEA.

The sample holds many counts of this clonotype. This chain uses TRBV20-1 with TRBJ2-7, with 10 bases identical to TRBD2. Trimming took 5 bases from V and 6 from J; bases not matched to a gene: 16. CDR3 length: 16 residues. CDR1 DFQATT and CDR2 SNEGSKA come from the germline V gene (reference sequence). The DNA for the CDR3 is TGCAGTGCTTTTCCTCTAGCGGGAGATGGGAGGGCCGAGCAGTACTTC. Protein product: CSAFPLAGDGRAEQYF.

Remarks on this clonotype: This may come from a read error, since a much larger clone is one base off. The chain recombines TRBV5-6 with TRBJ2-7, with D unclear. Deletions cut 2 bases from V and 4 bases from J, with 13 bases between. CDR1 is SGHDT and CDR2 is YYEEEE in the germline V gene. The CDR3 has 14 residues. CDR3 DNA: TGTGCCAGCAGCTTAGGTCCTCGGCCATACGAGCAGTACTTC. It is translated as CASSLGPRPYEQYF.

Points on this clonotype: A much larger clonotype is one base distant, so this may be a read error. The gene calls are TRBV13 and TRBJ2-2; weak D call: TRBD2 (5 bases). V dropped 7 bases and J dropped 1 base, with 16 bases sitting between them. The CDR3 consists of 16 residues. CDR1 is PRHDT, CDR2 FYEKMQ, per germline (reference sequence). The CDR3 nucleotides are TGTGCCAGCAATACCCGAGGACGGGGGAACACCGGGGAGCTGTTTTTT. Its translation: CASNTRGRGNTGELFF.

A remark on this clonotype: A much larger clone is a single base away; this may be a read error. CDR3 sequence: CASSQAARQGGYTF. CDR3 bases: TGTGCCAGCAGCCAAGCGGCCAGACAGGGTGGCTACACCTTC. V gene TRBV3-1 combines with J gene TRBJ1-2; 7 bases match TRBD1. This CDR3 has 14 residues. From germline, CDR1 is LGHDT and CDR2 YNNKEL (reference sequence). Trimming cost V 1 base and J 7 bases; bases outside gene matches: 6.

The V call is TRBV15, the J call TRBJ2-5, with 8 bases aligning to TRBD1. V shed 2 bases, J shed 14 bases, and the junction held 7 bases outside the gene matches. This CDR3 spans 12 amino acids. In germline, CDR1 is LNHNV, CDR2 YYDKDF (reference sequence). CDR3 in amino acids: CATSRQGAQGYF. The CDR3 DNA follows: TGTGCCACCAGCAGACAGGGGGCCCAGGGTTACTTC. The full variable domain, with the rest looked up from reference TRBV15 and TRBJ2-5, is DAMVIQNPRYQVTQFGKPVTLSCSQTLNHNVMYWYQQKSSQAPKLLFHYYDKDFNNEADTPDNFQSRRPNTSFCFLDIRSPGLGDTAMYLCATSRQGAQGYFGPGTRLLVL.

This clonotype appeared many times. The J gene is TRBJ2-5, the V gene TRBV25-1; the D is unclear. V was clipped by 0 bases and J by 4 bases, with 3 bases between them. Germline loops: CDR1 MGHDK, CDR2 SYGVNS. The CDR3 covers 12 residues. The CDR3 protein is CASSEYGETQYF. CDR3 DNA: TGTGCCAGCAGTGAATACGGAGAGACCCAGTACTTC.

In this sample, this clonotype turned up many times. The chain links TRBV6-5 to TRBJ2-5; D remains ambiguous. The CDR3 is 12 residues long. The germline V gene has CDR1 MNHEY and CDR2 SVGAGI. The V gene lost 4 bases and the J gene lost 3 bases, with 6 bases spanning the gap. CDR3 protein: CASSSSEETQYF. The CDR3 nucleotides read TGTGCCAGCAGTTCTAGTGAAGAGACCCAGTACTTC.

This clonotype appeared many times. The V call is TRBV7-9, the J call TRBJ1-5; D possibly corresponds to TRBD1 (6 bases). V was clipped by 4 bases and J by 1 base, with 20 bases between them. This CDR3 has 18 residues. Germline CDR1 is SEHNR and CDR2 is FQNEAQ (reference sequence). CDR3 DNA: TGTGCCAGCAGCTCTGGCCGCATGGACAGCATCAGCAATCAGCCCCAGCATTTT. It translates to CASSSGRMDSISNQPQHF.

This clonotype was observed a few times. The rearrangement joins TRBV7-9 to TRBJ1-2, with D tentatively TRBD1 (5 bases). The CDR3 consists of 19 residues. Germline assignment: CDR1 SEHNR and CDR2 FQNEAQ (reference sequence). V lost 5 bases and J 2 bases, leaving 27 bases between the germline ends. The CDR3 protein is CASSPSVLGGRKWNYGYTF. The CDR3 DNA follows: TGTGCCAGCAGCCCCTCCGTGTTGGGGGGTAGAAAGTGGAACTATGGCTACACCTTC.

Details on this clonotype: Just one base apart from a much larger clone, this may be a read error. In DNA form, the CDR3 reads TGTGCCGGCAGCTTAGGGGCTATCAGCCATGAACTGTTTTTT. This sequence encodes CAGSLGAISHELFF. The chain uses TRBV11-2 and TRBJ1-4, with D possibly being TRBD1 (5 bases). The CDR3 spans 14 residues. The germline gives CDR1 SGHAT, CDR2 FQNNGV.